This TCR beta chain was obtained from a study of T cells after yellow fever vaccination. TCRdb analysed the 5' RACE reads with MiXCR anew, one entry per CDR3 protein. The sample contains more than 300,000 distinct CDR3 sequences, approximately 4% of which appear only once. The V end lost 7 bases, the J end lost 7 bases, and 16 bases lay between the germline ends. This CDR3 is built from 13 residues. The chain has TRBV12-3 or TRBV12-4 and TRBJ1-2; weak D call: TRBD1 (6 bases). This sequence originates from a man aged 18 to 29 who received the YFV17D yellow fever vaccine. The sample here was PBMCs, taken 15 days after the yellow fever booster vaccination. CDR3 nucleotides: TGTGCCAGCACCTTGACAGAAGGGGGTGGCTACACCTTC. Amino acid sequence: CASTLTEGGGYTF.